This TCR beta chain is drawn from a study of response to subunit inactivated influenza vaccine. This clonotype was counted only a few times. The antigen is undetermined. Findings of the study overall: Few new T cells, the authors suggested, are recruited by each seasonal influenza vaccination.

The CDR3 runs to 16 residues. Trimming removed 4 bases from V and 7 bases from J; junction bases left unmatched: 8. Germline V CDR1 and CDR2: LGHNA, YSLEER. From the RT-PCR reads, TCRdb called clonotypes with MiXCR, one entry per CDR3 protein. Of some 200,000 distinct CDR3 sequences listed, roughly 12% are singletons. The sample also formed part of further work on T cells expressing NK-cell markers. That source notes: 5'RACE template switching with UMIs produced the TCR beta cDNA. Sorted T-cell subsets CD3+CD56+NKG2C+, CD3+CD56+NKG2C- and CD3+CD56-NKG2C+ were TCR beta-sequenced. Roughly 6 donors showed dominant NKG2C+ clonotypes comprising roughly 1.0-7.0% of their CD8+ T cells. The study found these clonotypes also leading the CD3+CD56-NKG2C+ fraction in a few donors.

The clonotype originates from a man aged 50 or older who received an inactivated influenza vaccine. The chain has TRBV4-3 and TRBJ2-1; the match to TRBD2 covers 12 bases. Material: CD8+ T cells sorted from PBMCs, obtained 12 days after vaccination. The CDR3 sequence: CASSRGLAGTENEQFF. The CDR3, as DNA: TGCGCCAGCAGCCGCGGACTAGCGGGGACTGAGAATGAGCAGTTCTTC.